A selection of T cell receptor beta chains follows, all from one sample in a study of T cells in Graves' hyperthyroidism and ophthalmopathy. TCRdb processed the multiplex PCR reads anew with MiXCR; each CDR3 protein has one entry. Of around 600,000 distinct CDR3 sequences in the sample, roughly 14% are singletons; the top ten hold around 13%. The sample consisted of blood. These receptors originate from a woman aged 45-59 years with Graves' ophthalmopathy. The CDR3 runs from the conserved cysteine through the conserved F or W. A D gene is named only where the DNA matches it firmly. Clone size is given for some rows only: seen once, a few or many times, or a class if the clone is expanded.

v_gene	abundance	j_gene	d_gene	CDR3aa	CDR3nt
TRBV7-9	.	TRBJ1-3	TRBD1	CASSSTGTGGFSGNTIYF	TGTGCCAGCAGCTCGACCGGGACAGGGGGCTTTTCCGGAAACACCATATATTTT
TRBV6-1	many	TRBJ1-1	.	CASTSKKNTEAFF	TGTGCCAGCACTTCAAAAAAGAACACTGAAGCTTTCTTT
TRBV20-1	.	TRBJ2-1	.	CSARIPYLNEQFF	TGCAGTGCTAGGATCCCCTACCTGAATGAGCAGTTCTTC
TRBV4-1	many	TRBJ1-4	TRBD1	CASSQGWPGQTNEKLFF	TGCGCCAGCAGCCAAGGATGGCCGGGACAGACTAATGAAAAACTGTTTTTT
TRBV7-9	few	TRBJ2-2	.	CASSLNFGELFF	TGTGCCAGCAGCTTAAATTTCGGGGAGCTGTTTTTT
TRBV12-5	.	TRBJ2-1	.	CASGLGQETYNEQFF	TGTGCTAGTGGTTTGGGACAGGAAACCTACAATGAGCAGTTCTTC
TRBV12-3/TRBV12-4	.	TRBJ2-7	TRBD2	CASSTGLAGIIYEQYF	TGTGCCAGCAGCACTGGACTAGCGGGGATTATCTACGAGCAGTACTTC
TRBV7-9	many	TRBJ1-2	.	CASSLDDRGYTF	TGTGCCAGCAGCTTAGACGATCGGGGCTACACCTTC
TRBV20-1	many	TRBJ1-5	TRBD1	CSAGGTGAYQPQHF	TGCAGTGCCGGAGGGACAGGGGCGTATCAGCCCCAGCATTTT
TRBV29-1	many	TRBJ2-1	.	CSARTGYNEQFF	TGCAGCGCTCGGACGGGATACAATGAGCAGTTCTTC
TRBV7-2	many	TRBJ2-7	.	CASSLEGSPSYEQYF	TGTGCCAGCAGCTTAGAAGGCAGTCCGTCCTACGAGCAGTACTTC
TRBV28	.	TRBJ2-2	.	CAGEGRVKGELFF	TGTGCCGGCGAGGGGCGCGTTAAAGGGGAGCTGTTTTTT
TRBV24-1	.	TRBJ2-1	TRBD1	CATSWTGGAYNEQFF	TGTGCCACCAGTTGGACAGGGGGCGCGTACAATGAGCAGTTCTTC
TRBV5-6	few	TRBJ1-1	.	CASSFLTAEAFF	TGTGCCAGCAGCTTTCTGACAGCCGAAGCTTTCTTT
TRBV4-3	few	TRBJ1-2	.	CASSRSSLPSNYGYTF	TGCGCCAGCAGCCGGTCAAGCCTACCCAGTAACTATGGCTACACCTTC
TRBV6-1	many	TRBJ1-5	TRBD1	CASSDWAGGGSNQPQHF	TGTGCCAGCAGTGATTGGGCAGGGGGGGGAAGCAATCAGCCCCAGCATTTT
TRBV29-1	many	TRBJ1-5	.	CSVGRDSNQPQHF	TGCAGCGTCGGGCGGGATAGCAATCAGCCCCAGCATTTT
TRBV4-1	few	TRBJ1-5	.	CASSQERVRYRDDQPQHF	TGCGCCAGCAGCCAAGAAAGGGTTAGGTACAGGGACGATCAGCCCCAGCATTTT
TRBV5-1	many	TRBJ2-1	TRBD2	CASTKKLAGVSGEQFF	TGCGCCAGCACGAAAAAACTAGCGGGAGTGTCGGGTGAGCAGTTCTTC
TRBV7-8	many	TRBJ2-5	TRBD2	CASSILAGGQETQYF	TGTGCCAGCAGCATCTTAGCGGGAGGCCAAGAGACCCAGTACTTC
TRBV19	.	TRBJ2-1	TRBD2	CASRSGLALDNEQFF	TGTGCCAGTAGGAGCGGACTAGCCCTTGACAATGAGCAGTTCTTC
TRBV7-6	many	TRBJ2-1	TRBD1	CASSLATGSGQLDEQFF	TGTGCCAGCAGCTTAGCGACAGGGTCGGGACAATTGGATGAGCAGTTCTTC
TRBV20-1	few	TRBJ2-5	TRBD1	CSAPTGGRGTQYF	TGCAGTGCTCCGACAGGGGGGAGAGGGACCCAGTACTTC
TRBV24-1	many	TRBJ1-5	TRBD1	CATSDTGGGQPQHF	TGTGCCACCAGTGATACAGGGGGCGGTCAGCCCCAGCATTTT
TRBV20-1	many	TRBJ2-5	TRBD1	CSAREIRGETQYF	TGCAGTGCTAGAGAAATCAGGGGGGAGACCCAGTACTTC
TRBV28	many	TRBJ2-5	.	CASGKGPETQYF	TGTGCCAGCGGGAAGGGACCTGAGACCCAGTACTTC
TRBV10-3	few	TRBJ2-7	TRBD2	CAIREISGGYEQYF	TGTGCCATCAGGGAGATTAGCGGGGGCTACGAGCAGTACTTC
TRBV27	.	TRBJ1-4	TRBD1	CASSQSGTGEKLFF	TGTGCCAGCAGTCAGTCCGGGACAGGTGAAAAACTGTTTTTT
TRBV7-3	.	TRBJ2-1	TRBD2	CASSPSGGGLGEQFF	TGTGCCAGCAGCCCCTCTGGGGGAGGGCTCGGTGAGCAGTTCTTC
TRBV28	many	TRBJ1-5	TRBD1	CASSFSDRGDQPQHF	TGTGCCAGCAGTTTCTCCGACAGGGGCGATCAGCCCCAGCATTTT
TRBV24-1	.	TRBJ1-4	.	CATSAPGGDEKLFF	TGTGCCACCAGTGCGCCAGGCGGTGATGAAAAACTGTTTTTT
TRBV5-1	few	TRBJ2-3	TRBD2	CASILAGEVTDTQYF	TGCGCCAGCATTTTAGCGGGAGAGGTAACAGATACGCAGTATTTT
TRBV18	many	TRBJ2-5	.	CASSPPGQNQETQYF	TGTGCCAGCTCACCACCCGGACAGAATCAAGAGACCCAGTACTTC
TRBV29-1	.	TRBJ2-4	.	CSVRGLAKNIQYF	TGCAGCGTTAGGGGACTAGCCAAAAACATTCAGTACTTC
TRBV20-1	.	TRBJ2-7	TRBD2	CSARDEGTGTSGEQYF	TGCAGTGCTAGAGATGAGGGTACCGGGACTAGCGGGGAGCAGTACTTC
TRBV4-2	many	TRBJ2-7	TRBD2	CASRQSSGGSSYEQYF	TGTGCCAGCAGACAGTCTAGCGGGGGCAGCTCCTACGAGCAGTACTTC
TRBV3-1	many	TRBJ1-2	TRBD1	CASSEQGRGGYTF	TGTGCCAGCAGCGAACAGGGGCGGGGAGGCTACACCTTC
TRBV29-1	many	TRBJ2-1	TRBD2	CSVEASGRVNNEQFF	TGCAGCGTTGAGGCTAGCGGGAGGGTAAACAATGAGCAGTTCTTC
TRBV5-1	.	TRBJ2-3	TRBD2	CASSLLTSGRGDTQYF	TGCGCCAGCAGCTTGTTGACTAGCGGGAGGGGTGATACGCAGTATTTT
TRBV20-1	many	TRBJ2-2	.	CSARELLVTGELFF	TGCAGTGCTAGAGAGTTGTTGGTAACCGGGGAGCTGTTTTTT
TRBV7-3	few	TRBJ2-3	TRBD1	CASSLYGTGGSSTDTQYF	TGTGCCAGCAGCTTATATGGGACAGGGGGTTCTAGCACAGATACGCAGTATTTT
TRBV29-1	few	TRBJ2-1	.	CSVRIWGISYNEQFF	TGCAGCGTTCGAATTTGGGGGATCTCCTACAATGAGCAGTTCTTC
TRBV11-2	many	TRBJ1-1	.	CASSLGGVSRAFF	TGTGCCAGCAGCTTAGGAGGGGTTTCCAGGGCTTTCTTT
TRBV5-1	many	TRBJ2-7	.	CASSLATSYEQYF	TGTGCCAGCAGCTTAGCGACTAGCTACGAGCAGTACTTC
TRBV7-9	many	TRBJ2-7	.	CASGDGNYEQYF	TGTGCCAGCGGGGACGGGAACTACGAGCAGTACTTC
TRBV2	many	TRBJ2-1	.	CASKTYNEQFF	TGTGCCAGCAAGACTTACAATGAGCAGTTCTTC
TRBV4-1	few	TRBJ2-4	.	CASSLELQGIGNIQYF	TGCGCCAGCAGCCTCGAGCTGCAGGGTATAGGCAACATTCAGTACTTC
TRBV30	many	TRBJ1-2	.	CASGAGTRFGYTF	TGTGCCTCCGGGGCGGGAACAAGATTTGGCTACACCTTC
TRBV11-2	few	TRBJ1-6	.	CASSLDPSSNSPLHF	TGTGCCAGCAGCTTAGACCCCTCGAGTAATTCACCCCTCCACTTT
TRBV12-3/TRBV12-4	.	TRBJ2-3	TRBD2	CASSPRAGEGTDTQYF	TGTGCCAGCAGCCCACGAGCGGGAGAGGGCACAGATACGCAGTATTTT
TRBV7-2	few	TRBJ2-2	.	CASTRGRFDGELFF	TGTGCCAGCACCCGGGGGCGGTTCGACGGGGAGCTGTTTTTT
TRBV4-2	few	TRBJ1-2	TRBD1	CASSQESRTGRYGYTF	TGTGCCAGCAGCCAAGAATCCCGGACAGGGAGGTATGGCTACACCTTC
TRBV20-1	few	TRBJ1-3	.	CSASSRSRVQGNTIYF	TGCAGTGCTAGCAGCCGATCCAGGGTGCAAGGAAACACCATATATTTT